This TCR beta chain stems from a study of blood T cell repertoires in COVID-19. About the research overall: Samples representing acute and convalescent COVID-19 were sourced from the United States, Italy and Spain. PBMCs, B-cell-depleted T cells, or T cells provided the cDNA or gDNA that made up the material.

Here immunoSEQ multiplex PCR was the method, and the copy in TCRdb shows in-frame clones only, minus some. The data contain 390,000 or so clones, around 87% of them singletons. During active infection, Seattle patients enrolled and were then monitored through disease. Looked up from germline, CDR1 is LGHDT and CDR2 is YNNKEL (reference sequence). The CDR3 is made up of 16 amino acids. V lost 1 base, J lost 2 bases, and 13 bases lay in between. V is TRBV3-1 (or the pseudogene TRBV3-2) and J is TRBJ2-3; a weak D match, TRBD2 (7 bases). The receptor's source is a woman in her 30s with COVID-19, enrolled during active disease. Sequenced input: peripheral blood. In DNA, the CDR3 is TGTGCCAGCAGCCAAGGGAGGGGGGGCTACACAGATACGCAGTATTTT. As protein: CASSQGRGGYTDTQYF.